This T cell receptor beta chain was found in a study of blood T cell repertoires in COVID-19. On the study more broadly: Collection of acute and convalescent COVID-19 samples took place in the United States, Italy and Spain. PBMCs, B-cell-depleted T cells, or T cells were the source of the cDNA or gDNA that made up the material.

Per the original methods: For nucleated cells, counts were estimated from reference gene primer amplification. The protocol was immunoSEQ multiplex PCR, while the TCRdb copy is restricted to in-frame clones and leaves out a portion. The DNA gave D and trimming, while V, J and clone size come from that table. The sample holds about 140,000 clones, about three quarters seen once. V was shortened by 7 bases and J by 6 bases, with 17 bases between the two germline ends. This CDR3 comprises 14 residues. CDR1 and CDR2 (germline): SGHNT, YYREEE (reference sequence). This receptor was obtained from an elderly man with acute or convalescent COVID-19. The chain couples TRBV5-4 to TRBJ2-1, with a tentative D call TRBD1 (6 bases). The specimen was peripheral blood. The CDR3 is CASVRDKFSNEQFF. CDR3 nucleotide sequence: TGTGCCAGCGTCCGGGACAAGTTCTCCAATGAGCAGTTCTTC.